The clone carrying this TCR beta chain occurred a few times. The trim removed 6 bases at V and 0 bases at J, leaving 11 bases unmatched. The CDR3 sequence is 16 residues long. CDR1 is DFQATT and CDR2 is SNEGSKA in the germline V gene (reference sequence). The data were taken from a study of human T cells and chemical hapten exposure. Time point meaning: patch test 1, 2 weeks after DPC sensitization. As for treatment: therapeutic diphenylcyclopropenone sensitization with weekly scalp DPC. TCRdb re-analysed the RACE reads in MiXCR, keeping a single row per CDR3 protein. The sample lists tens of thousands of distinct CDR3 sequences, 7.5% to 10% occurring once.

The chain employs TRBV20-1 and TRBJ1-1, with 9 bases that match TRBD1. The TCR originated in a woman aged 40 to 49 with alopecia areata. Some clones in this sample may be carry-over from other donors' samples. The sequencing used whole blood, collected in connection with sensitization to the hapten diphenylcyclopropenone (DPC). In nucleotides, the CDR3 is TGCAGTGCCACGGAACAGGGGGCATCTATGAACACTGAAGCTTTCTTT. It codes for CSATEQGASMNTEAFF.